Each of the 14 T cell receptor beta chains below was sequenced from the same sample in a study of post-analysis software for immune sequencing data (dated by TCRdb to the mid-2010s). Study-wide findings and limitations: Significantly higher frequencies in patients than in controls were found for a handful of TRBV segments, including TRBV5-6, TRBV5-1 and TRBV20-1.

The library was prepared using PCR. The sequencing machine was an Illumina HiSeq 2500. To reduce PCR and sequencing biases, unique molecular identifiers were built into the TCR beta cDNA libraries. Clones were called with MiXCR by TCRdb after fastp trimmed the public reads at Q25, and only in-frame beta chains were retained. CDR3 protein sequences are deduplicated, and each keeps its most common genes and DNA. This sample is represented by some 690,000 distinct CDR3 sequences; approximately 30% of them were singletons. The leading ten clones occupy 0.55% to 0.65% of the sample. Antigens for these TCRs are unknown. Sequenced: blood. The receptors derive from a girl aged 5-17 years with multiple sclerosis.

Comments on this clonotype: Just one base apart from a much larger clone, this may be a read error. This rearrangement joins TRBV29-1 to TRBJ2-3; TRBD1 might be the D (6 bases). CDR1 and CDR2 (germline): SQVTM, ANQGSEA. The CDR3 spans 12 residues. CDR3 sequence: CSVGQDTDAQYF. For the CDR3, the DNA is TGCAGCGTTGGACAGGACACAGATGCGCAGTATTTT.

As regards this clonotype: With a much larger clone just one base away, this may be a read error. The CDR3 DNA is TGTGCCGGCAGCCGACCTCGGGGAGAGAACAATGAGCAGTTCTTC. It translates to CAGSRPRGENNEQFF. The gene calls are TRBV28 and TRBJ2-1, with D tentatively TRBD2 (5 bases). Germline loops: CDR1 MDHEN, CDR2 SYDVKM. CDR3 size: 15 residues.

The chain links TRBV29-1 to TRBJ2-7; D remains unclear. Germline assignment: CDR1 SQVTM and CDR2 ANQGSEA. The CDR3 spans 14 residues. The ends were cut back, 4 bases at V and 1 base at J, with 14 bases in the middle. CDR3 nucleotides: TGCAGCGTTGGTGTTGGCGCAGTATCCTACGAGCAGTACTTC. It encodes CSVGVGAVSYEQYF.

The chain links TRBV7-9 to TRBJ1-1, with TRBD1 matching over 11 bases. CDR1 SEHNR and CDR2 FQNEAQ come from the germline V gene (reference sequence). The V and J ends lost 5 bases and 5 bases, in that order; junction bases with no gene match: 16. The CDR3 has 18 residues. The DNA of the CDR3 is TGTGCCAGCAGCACCACGGACAGGGGGCATTGGAAGGGAACTGAAGCTTTCTTT. It is translated as CASSTTDRGHWKGTEAFF. Complete variable domain (other parts from reference TRBV7-9 and TRBJ1-1): DTGVSQNPRHKITKRGQNVTFRCDPISEHNRLYWYRQTLGQGPEFLTYFQNEAQLEKSRLLSDRFSAERPKGSFSTLEIQRTEQGDSAMYLCASSTTDRGHWKGTEAFFGQGTRLTVV.

The V call is TRBV7-9, the J call TRBJ2-4, with TRBD2 matching 11 bases. Trimming at V came to 6 bases and at J to 7 bases, leaving 11 bases not matched to a gene. In germline, CDR1 is SEHNR, CDR2 FQNEAQ (reference sequence). CDR3 length: 16 residues. The DNA for the CDR3 is TGTGCCAGCAGACGAGAGGCTAGCGGGGGGCGGAACATTCAGTACTTC. Its protein is CASRREASGGRNIQYF.

The V gene is TRBV20-1, the J gene TRBJ2-4; perhaps TRBD2 as D (5 bases). The V end was cut by 5 bases, the J end by 1 base, with 15 bases between. The germline gives CDR1 DFQATT, CDR2 SNEGSKA (reference sequence). This CDR3 is built from 15 residues. In DNA, the CDR3 is TGCAGTGCTGGTCCGGGATGGGTGGCCAAAAACATTCAGTACTTC. Its protein is CSAGPGWVAKNIQYF.

This clonotype was counted only a few times. The V and J genes are TRBV7-2 and TRBJ1-2; D unresolved. Germline-derived CDR1 and CDR2 are SGHTA and FQGNSA. V dropped 0 bases and J dropped 3 bases, with 14 bases sitting between them. The CDR3 is made up of 16 amino acids. The CDR3 is CASSLAPRSIYYGYTF. In nucleotides, the CDR3 is TGTGCCAGCAGCTTAGCCCCAAGATCTATTTACTATGGCTACACCTTC.

The chain couples TRBV20-1 to TRBJ2-1; possibly TRBD1 or TRBD2 for D (7 bases each). CDR3 length: 12 amino acids. The germline V and J ends were trimmed by 1 base and 10 bases, with 11 bases remaining between them. Germline V gene lookup returns CDR1 DFQATT and CDR2 SNEGSKA (reference sequence). CDR3: CSARGRGGEQFF. Here the CDR3 DNA reads TGCAGTGCTAGAGGCAGGGGGGGCGAGCAGTTCTTC.

The chain uses TRBV10-3 and TRBJ2-1, with 7 bases identical to TRBD1. In germline, CDR1 is ENHRY, CDR2 SYGVKD. The CDR3 has 12 residues. After removal of 6 bases from V and 8 bases from J, the junction contained 4 bases not matched to a gene. CDR3 sequence: CAISDREYEQFF. CDR3 DNA sequence: TGTGCCATCAGCGACAGGGAGTATGAGCAGTTCTTC.

This clonotype was found a few times. This chain connects TRBV6-2 or TRBV6-3 to TRBJ1-5, with D perhaps TRBD1 (6 bases). CDR3 length: 15 residues. V was pared by 2 bases and J by 7 bases, with 15 bases between. Per the germline V gene, CDR1 is MNHEY and CDR2 is SVGEGT. The CDR3 sequence: CASSYSGGTGQPQHF. The CDR3 bases are TGTGCCAGCAGTTACAGCGGGGGCACAGGGCAGCCCCAGCATTTT.

V usage is TRBV12-3 or TRBV12-4 and J usage is TRBJ1-1; D is uncertain. The CDR3 is made up of 14 amino acids. Trimming stripped 3 bases from V and 0 bases from J, with 8 bases between. The CDR3 DNA reads TGTGCCAGCAGTTTTTACAGCATGAACACTGAAGCTTTCTTT. Encoded protein: CASSFYSMNTEAFF.

The rearrangement uses TRBV12-3 or TRBV12-4 and TRBJ2-7, with 10 positions matching TRBD1. This CDR3 has 15 amino acids. Germline trimming cut 7 bases from V and 4 bases from J; bases unmatched to any gene: 10. The CDR3 nucleotides read TGTGCCAGCACAAAAAGCGGGACAGGGGTTTACGAGCAGTACTTC. Protein sequence: CASTKSGTGVYEQYF.

This clonotype was detected a few times. The gene calls are TRBV5-1 and TRBJ2-3, with D unresolved. This CDR3 is 15 amino acids long. Trimming removed 0 bases from V and 0 bases from J, with 8 bases in between. CDR1 and CDR2 (germline): SGHRS, YFSETQ. CDR3 DNA: TGCGCCAGCAGCTTGGAGGCGGCTAGCACAGATACGCAGTATTTT. Its translation: CASSLEAASTDTQYF.

This clonotype has a handful of counts. The rearrangement uses TRBV27 and TRBJ2-3, with a weak D call TRBD1 (5 bases). The germline V and J ends were trimmed by 4 bases and 0 bases, with 14 bases remaining between them. Germline CDR1 and CDR2: MNHEY and SMNVEV (reference sequence). This CDR3 region has 16 residues. CDR3 region: CASSSITGPSTDTQYF. Here the CDR3 DNA reads TGTGCCAGCAGTTCCATCACAGGACCCAGCACAGATACGCAGTATTTT.